This TCR beta chain derives from a study of blood T cell repertoires in COVID-19. About the research overall: T cells, B-cell-depleted T cells, or PBMCs supplied cDNA or gDNA.

V lost 5 bases, J lost 2 bases, and 9 bases lay in between. Germline CDR1 reads MDHEN; CDR2 reads SYDVKM. The CDR3 length is 13 residues. Assignments of participants to cohorts depended upon their own reported clinical history. Within 2 weeks of study entry, exposed participants had contacted a PCR-confirmed or clinician-diagnosed COVID-19 case. Original methodology: Amplified reference gene primers provided the basis for estimating nucleated cell counts. The protocol was immunoSEQ multiplex PCR, while the TCRdb copy is restricted to in-frame clones and leaves out a portion. Clone size and the V and J calls come from that table; the DNA yielded D and trimming. The sample contains about 310,000 clones, around 85% of which appear only once. This clone was seen just once.

The sequence was obtained from a woman younger than 45 who had been exposed to COVID-19. The chain recombines TRBV28 with TRBJ1-1; D remains unclear. Material for sequencing was PBMCs or T cells enriched from blood (not recorded which). This chain's CDR3 is CASSRVRNTEAFF. DNA for the CDR3: TGTGCCAGCAGTCGGGTCAGAAACACTGAAGCTTTCTTT. Full variable domain (outside the CDR3, taken from reference TRBV28 and TRBJ1-1): DVKVTQSSRYLVKRTGEKVFLECVQDMDHENMFWYRQDPGLGLRLIYFSYDVKMKEKGDIPEGYSVSREKKERFSLILESASTNQTSMYLCASSRVRNTEAFFGQGTRLTVV.